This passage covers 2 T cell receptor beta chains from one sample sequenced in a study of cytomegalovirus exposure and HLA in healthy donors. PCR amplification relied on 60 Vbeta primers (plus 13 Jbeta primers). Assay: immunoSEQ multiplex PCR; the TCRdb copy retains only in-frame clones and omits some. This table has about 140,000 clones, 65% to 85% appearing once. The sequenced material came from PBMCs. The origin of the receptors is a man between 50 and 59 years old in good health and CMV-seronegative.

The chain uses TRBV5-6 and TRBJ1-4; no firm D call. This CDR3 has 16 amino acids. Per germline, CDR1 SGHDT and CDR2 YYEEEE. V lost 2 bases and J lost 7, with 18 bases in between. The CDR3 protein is CASSFFTLRRGEKLFF. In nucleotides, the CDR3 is TGTGCCAGCAGCTTTTTTACGCTTAGGCGCGGTGAAAAACTGTTTTTT.

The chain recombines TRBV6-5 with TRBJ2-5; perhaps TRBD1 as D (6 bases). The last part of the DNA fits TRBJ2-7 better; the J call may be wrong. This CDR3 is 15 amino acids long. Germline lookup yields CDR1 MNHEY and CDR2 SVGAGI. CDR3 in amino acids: CASSYEQGLIYEQYF. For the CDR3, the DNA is TGTGCCAGCAGTTACGAGCAGGGGCTTATCTACGAGCAGTACTTC.